This TCR beta chain was profiled in a study of cytomegalovirus exposure and HLA in healthy donors. Regarding this clone: Its specificity is not known.

General observations from the study: Equally common other TCR beta chains were less clonally expanded than HLA-associated ones, a later analysis found. Several of the most significant clusters were apparently associated with common viral pathogens in a later analysis.

This PCR relied on a set of 60 Vbeta primers and 13 Jbeta primers. Assay used: immunoSEQ multiplex PCR; TCRdb lists only in-frame clones, some missing. The sample records around 140,000 clones, 78% being singletons. V shed 6 bases and J 6 bases; nucleotides not matched to a gene: 12. The CDR3 has 15 residues. Germline values: CDR1 MNHNS, CDR2 SASEGT. The clonotype was recovered from a woman between 18 and 29 years old in good health and CMV-seropositive. The source material was PBMCs. V usage is TRBV6-1 and J usage is TRBJ1-1, with 8 bases identical to TRBD1. The CDR3: CASSQLQGGFAEAFF. CDR3 bases: TGTGCCAGCAGCCAATTACAGGGGGGGTTCGCTGAAGCTTTCTTT.